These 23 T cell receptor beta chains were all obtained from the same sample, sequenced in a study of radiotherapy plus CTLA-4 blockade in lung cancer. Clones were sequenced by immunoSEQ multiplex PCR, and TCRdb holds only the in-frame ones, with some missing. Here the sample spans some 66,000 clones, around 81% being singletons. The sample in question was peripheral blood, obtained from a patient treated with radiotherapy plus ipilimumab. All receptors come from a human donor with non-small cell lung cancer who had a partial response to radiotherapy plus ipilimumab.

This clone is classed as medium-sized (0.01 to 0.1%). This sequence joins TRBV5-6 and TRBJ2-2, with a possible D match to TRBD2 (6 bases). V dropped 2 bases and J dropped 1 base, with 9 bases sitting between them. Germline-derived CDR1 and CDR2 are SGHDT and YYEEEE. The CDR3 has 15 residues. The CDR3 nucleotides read TGTGCCAGCAGCTTCCGGGACTTGAACACCGGGGAGCTGTTTTTT. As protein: CASSFRDLNTGELFF. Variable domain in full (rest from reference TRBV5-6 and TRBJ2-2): DAGVTQSPTHLIKTRGQQVTLRCSPKSGHDTVSWYQQALGQGPQFIFQYYEEEERQRGNFPDRFSGHQFPNYSSELNVNALLLGDSALYLCASSFRDLNTGELFFGEGSRLTVL.

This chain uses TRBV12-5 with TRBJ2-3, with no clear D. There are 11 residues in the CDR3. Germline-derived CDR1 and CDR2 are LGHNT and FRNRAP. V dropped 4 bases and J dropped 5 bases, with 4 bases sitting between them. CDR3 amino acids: CASGSRDTQYF. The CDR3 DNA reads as TGTGCTAGTGGTTCCAGAGATACGCAGTATTTT.

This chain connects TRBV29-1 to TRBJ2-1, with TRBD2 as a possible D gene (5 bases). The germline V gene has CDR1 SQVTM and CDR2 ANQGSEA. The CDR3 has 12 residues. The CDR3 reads CTTLRGINEQFF. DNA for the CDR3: TGCACTACCCTCCGGGGTATCAATGAGCAGTTCTTC.

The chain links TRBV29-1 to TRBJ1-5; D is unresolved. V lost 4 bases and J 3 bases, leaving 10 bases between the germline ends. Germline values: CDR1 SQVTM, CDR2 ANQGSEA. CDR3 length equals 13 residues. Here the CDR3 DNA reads TGCAGCGTTGTGATGGGAGACAATCAGCCCCAGCATTTT. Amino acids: CSVVMGDNQPQHF.

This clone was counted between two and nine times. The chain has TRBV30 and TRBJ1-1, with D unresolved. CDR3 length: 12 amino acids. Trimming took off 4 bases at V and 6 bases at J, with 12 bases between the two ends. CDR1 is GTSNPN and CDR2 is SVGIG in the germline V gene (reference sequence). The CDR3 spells CAWKGMDSEAFF. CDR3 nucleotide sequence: TGTGCCTGGAAAGGTATGGACTCTGAAGCTTTCTTT.

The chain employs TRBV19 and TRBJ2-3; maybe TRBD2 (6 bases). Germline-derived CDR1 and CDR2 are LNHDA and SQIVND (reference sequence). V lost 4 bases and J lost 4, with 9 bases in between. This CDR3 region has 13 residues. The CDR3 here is CASSTGVADTQYF. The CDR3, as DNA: TGTGCCAGTAGTACGGGAGTAGCAGATACGCAGTATTTT.

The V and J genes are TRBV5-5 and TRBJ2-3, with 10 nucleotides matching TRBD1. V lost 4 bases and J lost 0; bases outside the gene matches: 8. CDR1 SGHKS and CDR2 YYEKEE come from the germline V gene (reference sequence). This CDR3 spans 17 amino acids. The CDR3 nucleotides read TGTGCCAGCAGCCTAAGACAGGGGGCGCAGAGCACAGATACGCAGTATTTT. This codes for CASSLRQGAQSTDTQYF.

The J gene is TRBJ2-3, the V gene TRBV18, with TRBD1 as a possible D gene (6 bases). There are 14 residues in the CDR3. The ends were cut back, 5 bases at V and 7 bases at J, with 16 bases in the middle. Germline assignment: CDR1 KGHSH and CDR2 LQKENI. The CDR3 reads CASSSDRRQYTQYF. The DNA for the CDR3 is TGTGCCAGCTCATCGGACAGACGTCAGTATACGCAGTATTTT.

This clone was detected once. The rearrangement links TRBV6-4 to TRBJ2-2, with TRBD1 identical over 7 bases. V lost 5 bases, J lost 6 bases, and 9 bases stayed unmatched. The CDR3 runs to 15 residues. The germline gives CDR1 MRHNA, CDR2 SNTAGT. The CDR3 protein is CASSIQGGLAGELFF. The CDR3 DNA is TGTGCCAGCAGTATTCAAGGGGGCCTCGCCGGGGAGCTGTTTTTT.

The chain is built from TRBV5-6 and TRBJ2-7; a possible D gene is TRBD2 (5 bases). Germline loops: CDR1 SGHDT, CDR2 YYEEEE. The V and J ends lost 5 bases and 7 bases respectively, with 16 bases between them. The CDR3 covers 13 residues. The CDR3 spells CASRRTTTGEQYF. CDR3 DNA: TGTGCCAGCAGGAGGACGACCACGGGGGAGCAGTACTTC.

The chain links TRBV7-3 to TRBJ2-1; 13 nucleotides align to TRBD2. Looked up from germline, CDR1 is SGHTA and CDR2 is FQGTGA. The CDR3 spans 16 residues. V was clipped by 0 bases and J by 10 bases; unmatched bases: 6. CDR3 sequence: CASSLTRTSGSGEQFF. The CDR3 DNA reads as TGTGCCAGCAGCTTAACGCGGACTAGCGGGAGTGGAGAGCAGTTCTTC.

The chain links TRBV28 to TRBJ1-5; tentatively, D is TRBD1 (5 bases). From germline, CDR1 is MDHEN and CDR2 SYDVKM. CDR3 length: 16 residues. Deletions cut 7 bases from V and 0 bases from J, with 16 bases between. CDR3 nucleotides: TGTGCCAGCAACCAGCCGGGGGGGTATAGCAATCAGCCCCAGCATTTT. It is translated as CASNQPGGYSNQPQHF.

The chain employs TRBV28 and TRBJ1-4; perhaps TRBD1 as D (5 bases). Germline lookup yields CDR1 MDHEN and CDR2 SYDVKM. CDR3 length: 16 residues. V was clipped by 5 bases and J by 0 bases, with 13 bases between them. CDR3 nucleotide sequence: TGTGCCAGCAGTGGCGGGACCTCCGCAACTAATGAAAAACTGTTTTTT. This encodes CASSGGTSATNEKLFF.

The CDR3 reads CASSPMGQGNTEAFF. The CDR3 DNA follows: TGTGCCAGCAGCCCGATGGGACAGGGGAACACTGAAGCTTTCTTT. This sequence joins TRBV5-5 and TRBJ1-1; the match to TRBD1 covers 9 bases. Germline CDR1 SGHKS, CDR2 YYEKEE (reference sequence). The CDR3 runs to 15 residues. V lost 4 bases and J lost 1; bases outside the gene matches: 5.

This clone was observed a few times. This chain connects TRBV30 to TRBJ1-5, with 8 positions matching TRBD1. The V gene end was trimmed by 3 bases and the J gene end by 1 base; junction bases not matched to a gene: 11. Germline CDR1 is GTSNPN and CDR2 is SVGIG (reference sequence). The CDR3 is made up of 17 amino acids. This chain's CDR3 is CAWSTSGGPGSNQPQHF. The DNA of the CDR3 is TGTGCCTGGAGCACCTCAGGGGGCCCGGGGAGCAATCAGCCCCAGCATTTT.

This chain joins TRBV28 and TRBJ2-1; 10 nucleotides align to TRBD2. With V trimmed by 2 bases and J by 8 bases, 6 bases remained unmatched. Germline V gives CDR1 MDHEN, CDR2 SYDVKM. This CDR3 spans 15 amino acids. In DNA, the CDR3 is TGTGCCAGCAGTTTAGGTACTAGCGGGACGGATGAGCAGTTCTTC. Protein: CASSLGTSGTDEQFF.

The CDR3 DNA is TGTGCCAGCAGTTTGTCTGTGTACCCACAGGGGACAGATACGCAGTATTTT. This translates into CASSLSVYPQGTDTQYF. The chain links TRBV27 to TRBJ2-3, with 7 bases fitting TRBD1. This CDR3 region has 17 residues. The trim removed 3 bases at V and 3 bases at J, leaving 12 bases unmatched. The germline gives CDR1 MNHEY, CDR2 SMNVEV (reference sequence).

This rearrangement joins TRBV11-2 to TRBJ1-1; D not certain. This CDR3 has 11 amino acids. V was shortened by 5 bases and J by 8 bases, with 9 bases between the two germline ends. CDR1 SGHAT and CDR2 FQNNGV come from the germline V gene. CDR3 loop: CASSPGREAFF. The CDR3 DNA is TGTGCCAGCAGCCCAGGCAGGGAAGCTTTCTTT.

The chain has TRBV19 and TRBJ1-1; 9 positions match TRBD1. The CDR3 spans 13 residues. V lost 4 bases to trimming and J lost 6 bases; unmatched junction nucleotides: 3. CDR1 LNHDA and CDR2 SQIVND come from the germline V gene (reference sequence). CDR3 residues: CASSSTGGAEAFF. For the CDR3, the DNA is TGTGCCAGTAGTAGCACAGGGGGCGCTGAAGCTTTCTTT.

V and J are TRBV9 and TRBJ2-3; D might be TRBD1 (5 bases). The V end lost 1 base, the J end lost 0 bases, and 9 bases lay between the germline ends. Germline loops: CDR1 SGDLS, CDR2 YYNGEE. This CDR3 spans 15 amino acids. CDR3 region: CASSVIGASTDTQYF. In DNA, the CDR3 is TGTGCCAGCAGCGTAATTGGGGCTAGCACAGATACGCAGTATTTT.

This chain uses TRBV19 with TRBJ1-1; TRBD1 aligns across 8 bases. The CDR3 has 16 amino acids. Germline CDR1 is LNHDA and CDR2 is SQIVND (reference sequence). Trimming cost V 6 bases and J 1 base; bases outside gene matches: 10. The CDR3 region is CASSDGRGQGNTEAFF. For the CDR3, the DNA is TGTGCCAGTAGCGATGGCAGGGGGCAAGGGAACACTGAAGCTTTCTTT.

CDR3 sequence (DNA): TGTGCCACCTCGGGGGTGACTAATGAAAAACTGTTTTTT. Translation: CATSGVTNEKLFF. V is TRBV7-2 and J is TRBJ1-4, with D perhaps matching TRBD1 (5 bases). The V gene lost 10 bases and the J gene lost 2 bases, with 11 bases spanning the gap. Germline CDR1 reads SGHTA; CDR2 reads FQGNSA. CDR3 size: 13 residues.

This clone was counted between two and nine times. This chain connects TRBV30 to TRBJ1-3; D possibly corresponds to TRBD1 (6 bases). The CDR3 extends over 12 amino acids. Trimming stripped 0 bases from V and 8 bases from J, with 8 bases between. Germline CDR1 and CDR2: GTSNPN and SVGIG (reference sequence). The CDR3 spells CAWSVGAYTIYF. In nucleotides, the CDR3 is TGTGCCTGGAGTGTGGGGGCATACACCATATATTTT.